This T cell receptor (beta chain) originates from a study of shared clonotypes between healthy human individuals. The method was immunoSEQ multiplex PCR; TCRdb's version includes in-frame clones alone and lacks a portion of them. The repertoire holds a few million clones, with approximately 94% as singletons. Sequenced material: naive CD4+ T cells sorted from blood. Subset meaning: CD45RA+ positively selected. This receptor was taken from a man aged 18 to 29 in good health.

CDR3 amino acids: CASSRIYGVTGSNYGYTF. DNA of the CDR3: TGCGCCAGCAGCCGGATTTATGGGGTGACAGGGAGTAACTATGGCTACACCTTC. The chain uses TRBV4-1 and TRBJ1-2; 7 bases are shared with TRBD1. CDR3 length: 18 residues. Trimming at V came to 4 bases and at J to 1 base, leaving 15 bases not matched to a gene. Per germline, CDR1 MGHRA and CDR2 YSYEKL.